This T cell receptor (beta chain) was identified during a study of cytomegalovirus exposure and HLA in healthy donors. General observations from the study: CMV serostatus was the sole immune exposure information available. What a later analysis reportedly showed was that an Asian-associated ancestry cluster had fewer N-insertions than the approximately 700-donor mean. A few CMV-associated chains were confirmed in vitro to be specific for CMV antigens.

The CDR3 covers 15 residues. V lost 4 bases and J lost 0; bases outside the gene matches: 4. From germline, CDR1 is PRHDT and CDR2 FYEKMQ (reference sequence). Remarks on this clone: Its antigen is not identified.

The PCR contained 60 Vbeta and 13 Jbeta primers. Original handling: Per a later analysis, the number of unique TCR beta chains was around 79 million, of which 9 million to 14 million were shared. Repertoires were generated with immunoSEQ multiplex PCR, while TCRdb's copy carries only in-frame clones and drops some. The V and J calls and clone size come from that table; D and trimming were worked out from the DNA. The data contain 85,000 to 100,000 clones, more than 75% of them singletons. Sequencing used PBMCs. The chain employs TRBV13 and TRBJ2-7; 9 nucleotides match TRBD2. This clonotype originated in a man under 40 in good health and CMV-seropositive. CDR3 sequence (DNA): TGTGCCAGCAGCTCCATAGCGGGGGACTCCTACGAGCAGTACTTC. Its protein product is CASSSIAGDSYEQYF.